The 3 T cell receptor beta chains reported below all come from one sample, sequenced in a study of blood T cell repertoires in COVID-19. Method: immunoSEQ multiplex PCR; TCRdb's copy keeps in-frame clones and lacks some. Among roughly 150,000 clones listed, 85% to 90% were seen once. Sequenced material: peripheral blood. These receptors were taken from a middle-aged woman with acute or convalescent COVID-19.

The J gene is TRBJ2-1, the V gene TRBV29-1; 9 bases match TRBD2. J was trimmed by 8 bases and V by 2 bases; bases with no gene match: 10. The CDR3 sequence is 15 residues long. Germline V gene lookup returns CDR1 SQVTM and CDR2 ANQGSEA. The CDR3 is CSVESVSGSSDEQFF. CDR3 sequence (DNA): TGCAGCGTTGAATCGGTTAGCGGGAGTTCCGATGAGCAGTTCTTC.

This rearrangement joins TRBV12-3 or TRBV12-4 to TRBJ2-3; D is unclear. The CDR3 is made up of 11 amino acids. V was pared by 4 bases and J by 3 bases, with 2 bases between. CDR3 loop: CASSSTDTQYF. CDR3 in DNA: TGTGCCAGCAGTTCGACAGATACGCAGTATTTT.

The V call is TRBV5-1, the J call TRBJ2-3; tentative D call: TRBD2 (5 bases). Trimming cost V 1 base and J 4 bases, with 10 bases left between them. This CDR3 is 14 amino acids long. Germline V CDR1 and CDR2: SGHRS, YFSETQ. The CDR3 coding sequence is TGCGCCAGCAGCTTGACTCCCGGGGCAGATACGCAGTATTTT. This codes for CASSLTPGADTQYF.